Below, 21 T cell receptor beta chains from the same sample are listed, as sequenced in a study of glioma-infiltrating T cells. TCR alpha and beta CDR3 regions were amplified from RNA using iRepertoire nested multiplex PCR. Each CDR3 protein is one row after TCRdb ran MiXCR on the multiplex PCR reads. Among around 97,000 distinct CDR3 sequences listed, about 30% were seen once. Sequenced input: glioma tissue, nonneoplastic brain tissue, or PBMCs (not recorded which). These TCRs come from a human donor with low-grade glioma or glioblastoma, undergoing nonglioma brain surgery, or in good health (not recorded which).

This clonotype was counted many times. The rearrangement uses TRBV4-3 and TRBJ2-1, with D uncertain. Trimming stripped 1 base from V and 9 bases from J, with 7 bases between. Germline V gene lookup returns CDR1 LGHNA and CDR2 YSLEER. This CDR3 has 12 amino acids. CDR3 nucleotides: TGCGCCAGCAGCCAAGCCTTTGCTGAGCAGTTCTTC. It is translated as CASSQAFAEQFF.

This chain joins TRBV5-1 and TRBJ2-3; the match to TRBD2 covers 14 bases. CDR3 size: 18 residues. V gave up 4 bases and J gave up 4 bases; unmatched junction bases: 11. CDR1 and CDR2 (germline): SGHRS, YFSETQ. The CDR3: CASSATGLAGGRSDTQYF. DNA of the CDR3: TGCGCCAGCAGCGCAACCGGACTAGCGGGGGGACGGTCAGATACGCAGTATTTT.

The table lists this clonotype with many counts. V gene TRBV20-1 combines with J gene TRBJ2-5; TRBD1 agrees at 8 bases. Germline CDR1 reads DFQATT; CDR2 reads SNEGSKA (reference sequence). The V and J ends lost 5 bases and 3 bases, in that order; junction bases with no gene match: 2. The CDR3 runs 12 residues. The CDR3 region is CSAPDREETQYF. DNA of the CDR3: TGCAGTGCTCCGGACAGGGAAGAGACCCAGTACTTC.

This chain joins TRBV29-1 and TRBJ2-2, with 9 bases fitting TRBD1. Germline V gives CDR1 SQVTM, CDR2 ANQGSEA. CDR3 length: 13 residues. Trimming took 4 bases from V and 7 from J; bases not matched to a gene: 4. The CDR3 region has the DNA TGCAGCGTTGCCGGACAGGGGAGCGGGGAGCTGTTTTTT. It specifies CSVAGQGSGELFF.

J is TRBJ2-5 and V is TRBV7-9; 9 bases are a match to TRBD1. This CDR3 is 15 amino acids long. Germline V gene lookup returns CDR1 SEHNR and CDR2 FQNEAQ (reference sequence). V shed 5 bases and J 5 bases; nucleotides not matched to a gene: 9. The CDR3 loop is CASSPGQGLRETQYF. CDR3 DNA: TGTGCCAGCAGCCCGGGACAGGGCCTGAGGGAGACCCAGTACTTC. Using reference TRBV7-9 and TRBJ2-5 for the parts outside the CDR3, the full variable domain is DTGVSQNPRHKITKRGQNVTFRCDPISEHNRLYWYRQTLGQGPEFLTYFQNEAQLEKSRLLSDRFSAERPKGSFSTLEIQRTEQGDSAMYLCASSPGQGLRETQYFGPGTRLLVL.

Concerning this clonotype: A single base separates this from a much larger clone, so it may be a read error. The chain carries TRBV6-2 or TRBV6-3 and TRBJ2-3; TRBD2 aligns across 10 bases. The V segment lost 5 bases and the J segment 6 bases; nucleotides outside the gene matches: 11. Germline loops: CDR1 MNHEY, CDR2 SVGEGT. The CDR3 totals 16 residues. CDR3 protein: CASSGLAGGTFDTQYF. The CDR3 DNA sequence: TGTGCCAGCAGTGGCTTAGCGGGGGGCACGTTTGATACGCAGTATTTT.

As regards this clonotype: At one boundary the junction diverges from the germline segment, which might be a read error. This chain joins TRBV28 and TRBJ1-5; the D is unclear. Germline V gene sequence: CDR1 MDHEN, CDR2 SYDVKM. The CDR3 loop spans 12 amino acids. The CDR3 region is CARRHSNQHQRF. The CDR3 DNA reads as TGTGCCAGAAGACATAGCAATCAGCACCAGCGTTTT.

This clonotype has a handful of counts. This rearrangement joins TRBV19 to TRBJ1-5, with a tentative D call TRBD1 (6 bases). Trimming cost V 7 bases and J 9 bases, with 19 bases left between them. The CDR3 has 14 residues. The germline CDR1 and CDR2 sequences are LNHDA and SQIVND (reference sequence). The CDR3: CASMDSPGRWPQHF. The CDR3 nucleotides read TGTGCCAGTATGGACAGCCCCGGAAGATGGCCCCAGCATTTT.

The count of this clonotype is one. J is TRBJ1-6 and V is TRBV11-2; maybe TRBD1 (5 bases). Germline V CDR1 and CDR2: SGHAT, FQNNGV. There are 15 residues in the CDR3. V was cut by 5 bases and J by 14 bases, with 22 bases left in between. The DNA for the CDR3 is TGTGCCAGCAGCCTTAGCCGGGCATCTTCCAGGGCCCTCCACTTT. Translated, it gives CASSLSRASSRALHF.

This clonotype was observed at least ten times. In DNA, the CDR3 is TGTGCCAGCAGGGGGAGGGAAGAGACCCAGTACTTC. Translated: CASRGREETQYF. The chain joins TRBV6-1 to TRBJ2-5, with 7 bases that match TRBD2. Germline V CDR1 and CDR2: MNHNS, SASEGT. CDR3 length: 12 amino acids. V dropped 6 bases and J dropped 3; count of bases not matched to a gene: 1.

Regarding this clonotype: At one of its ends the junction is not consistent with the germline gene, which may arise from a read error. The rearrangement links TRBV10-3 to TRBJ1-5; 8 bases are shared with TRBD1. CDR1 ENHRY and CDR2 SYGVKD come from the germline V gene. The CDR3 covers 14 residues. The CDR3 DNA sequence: TGTGCCATCAGTGGACAGGGGAGCAATCAGCCCAAGCATTTT. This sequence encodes CAISGQGSNQPKHF.

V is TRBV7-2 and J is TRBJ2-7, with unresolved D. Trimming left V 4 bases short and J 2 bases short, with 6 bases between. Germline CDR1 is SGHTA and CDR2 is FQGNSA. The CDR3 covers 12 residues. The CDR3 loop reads CASSSPTYEQYF. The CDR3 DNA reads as TGTGCCAGCAGCTCCCCCACCTACGAGCAGTACTTC.

CDR3 coding DNA: TGCGCCAGCAGCTTCTTACAGGGTGGGCCCTCCTACGAGCAGTACTTC. Encoded protein: CASSFLQGGPSYEQYF. V usage is TRBV4-1 and J usage is TRBJ2-7, with TRBD1 as a possible D gene (6 bases). In germline, CDR1 is MGHRA, CDR2 YSYEKL. The CDR3 spans 16 residues. The V end lost 5 bases, the J end lost 0 bases, and 17 bases lay between the germline ends.

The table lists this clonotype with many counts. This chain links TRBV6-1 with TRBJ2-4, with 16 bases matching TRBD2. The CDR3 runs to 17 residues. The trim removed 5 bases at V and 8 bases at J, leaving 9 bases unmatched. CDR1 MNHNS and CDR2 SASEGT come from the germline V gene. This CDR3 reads CASSFSGTSGGADIQYF. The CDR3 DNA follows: TGTGCCAGCAGTTTTTCCGGGACTAGCGGGGGGGCGGACATTCAGTACTTC.

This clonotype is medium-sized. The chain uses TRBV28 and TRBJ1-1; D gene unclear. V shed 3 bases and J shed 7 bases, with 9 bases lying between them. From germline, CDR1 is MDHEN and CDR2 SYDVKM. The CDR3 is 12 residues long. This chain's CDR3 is CASSFSPFEAFF. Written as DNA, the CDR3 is TGTGCCAGCAGTTTCTCACCATTTGAAGCTTTCTTT. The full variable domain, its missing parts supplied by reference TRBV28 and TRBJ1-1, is DVKVTQSSRYLVKRTGEKVFLECVQDMDHENMFWYRQDPGLGLRLIYFSYDVKMKEKGDIPEGYSVSREKKERFSLILESASTNQTSMYLCASSFSPFEAFFGQGTRLTVV.

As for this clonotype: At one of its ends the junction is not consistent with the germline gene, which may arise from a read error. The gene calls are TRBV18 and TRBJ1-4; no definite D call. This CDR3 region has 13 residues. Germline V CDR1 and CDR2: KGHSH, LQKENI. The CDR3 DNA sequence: TGTGCCAGCTCACTTGGACGCGATGAAGAACTGTTTTTT. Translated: CASSLGRDEELFF.

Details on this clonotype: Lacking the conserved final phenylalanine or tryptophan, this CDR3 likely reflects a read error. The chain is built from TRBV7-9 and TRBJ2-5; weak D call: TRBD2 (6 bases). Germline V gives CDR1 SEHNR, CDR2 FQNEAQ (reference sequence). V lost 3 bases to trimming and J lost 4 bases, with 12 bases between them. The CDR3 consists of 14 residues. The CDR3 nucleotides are TGTGCCAGCAGCTTCGGGAAGGGAGGAGAGACCCAGTACCTC. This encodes CASSFGKGGETQYL.

The CDR3, as DNA: TGTGCCAGCAGCAGTAGCCCACCCTCCTACAATGAGCAGTTCTTC. As protein: CASSSSPPSYNEQFF. The chain recombines TRBV3-1 with TRBJ2-1; no firm D call. The V gene lost 5 bases and the J gene lost 0 bases, with 11 bases spanning the gap. Germline CDR1 and CDR2: LGHDT and YNNKEL (reference sequence). CDR3 length: 15 amino acids.

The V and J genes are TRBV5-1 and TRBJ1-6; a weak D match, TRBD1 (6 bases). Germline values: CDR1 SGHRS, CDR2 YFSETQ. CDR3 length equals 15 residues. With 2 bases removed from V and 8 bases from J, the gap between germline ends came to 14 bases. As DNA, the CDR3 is TGCGCCAGCAGCTTCAACACCGAGGGGGATTCACCCCTCCACTTT. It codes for CASSFNTEGDSPLHF.

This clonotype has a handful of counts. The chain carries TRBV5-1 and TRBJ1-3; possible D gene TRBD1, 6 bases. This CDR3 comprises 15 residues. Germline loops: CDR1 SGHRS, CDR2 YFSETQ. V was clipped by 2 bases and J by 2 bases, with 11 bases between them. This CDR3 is CASSFKQGAGNTIYF. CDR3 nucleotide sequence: TGCGCCAGCAGCTTCAAACAGGGAGCTGGAAACACCATATATTTT.

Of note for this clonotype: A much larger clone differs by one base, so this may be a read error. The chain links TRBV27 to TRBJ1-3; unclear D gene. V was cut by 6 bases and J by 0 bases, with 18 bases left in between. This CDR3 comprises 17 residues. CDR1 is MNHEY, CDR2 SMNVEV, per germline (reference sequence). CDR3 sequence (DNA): TGTGCCAGCAGCCTCAGAGGGCCATTCTACTCTGGAAACACCATATATTTT. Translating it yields CASSLRGPFYSGNTIYF.